These T cell receptor beta chains were read from a single sample in a study of CD8 T cells in Susac syndrome. One entry per CDR3 protein, called by TCRdb with MiXCR from the immunoSEQ multiplex PCR reads. The data contain about 290,000 distinct CDR3 sequences, about 91% of them seen just once; the ten biggest clones take up approximately 0.18%. The sequenced material came from CD8+ T cells from PBMCs. These receptors were collected from a human donor with multiple sclerosis. Both conserved end residues are part of each CDR3. D genes are given only for firm matches. Rows may omit the clone size; those that give it use once, few, many or a size class.

clone size,V gene,D gene,J gene,CDR3 protein,CDR3 DNA
NA,TRBV4-3,NA,TRBJ2-5,CASSQPGPPGQETQYF,TGCGCCAGCAGCCAGCCAGGGCCCCCCGGGCAAGAGACCCAGTACTTC
NA,TRBV20-1,NA,TRBJ2-1,CSARGGPTYNEQFF,TGCAGTGCTAGGGGGGGTCCGACCTACAATGAGCAGTTCTTC
NA,TRBV19,NA,TRBJ2-1,CASKRSYNEQFF,TGTGCCAGTAAACGGAGCTACAATGAGCAGTTCTTC
NA,TRBV19,TRBD1,TRBJ1-5,CASTPGQGAGQPQHF,TGTGCCAGTACTCCCGGACAGGGGGCAGGTCAGCCCCAGCATTTT
NA,TRBV7-9,NA,TRBJ2-1,CASSAHGGGNEQFF,TGTGCCAGCAGTGCCCATGGTGGTGGCAATGAGCAGTTCTTC
NA,TRBV29-1,TRBD2,TRBJ2-5,CSVVDRREWPETQYF,TGCAGCGTTGTGGATCGGCGGGAGTGGCCGGAGACCCAGTACTTC
once,TRBV12-3/TRBV12-4,NA,TRBJ2-5,CASSFGLAWEQYF,TGTGCCAGCAGTTTTGGGCTAGCCTGGGAGCAGTACTTC
NA,TRBV27,NA,TRBJ2-2,CASKLRTVSGELFF,TGTGCCAGCAAACTTAGGACAGTAAGCGGGGAGCTGTTTTTT
NA,TRBV29-1,NA,TRBJ1-3,CSVELTELSGNTIYF,TGCAGCGTTGAGCTGACAGAACTCTCTGGAAACACCATATATTTT
NA,TRBV14,TRBD2,TRBJ2-7,CASSQDGTSGYEQYF,TGTGCCAGCAGCCAAGACGGGACTAGCGGGTACGAGCAGTACTTC
NA,TRBV27,TRBD2,TRBJ2-3,CASSWTSGGDTQYF,TGTGCCAGCAGTTGGACTAGCGGGGGGGATACGCAGTATTTT
NA,TRBV18,TRBD2,TRBJ2-1,CASSPSALAGLAYNEQFF,TGTGCCAGCTCACCCAGCGCCCTAGCGGGTCTTGCCTACAATGAGCAGTTCTTC
NA,TRBV27,TRBD1,TRBJ2-2,CASRRQGDTGELFF,TGTGCCAGCAGACGACAGGGGGACACCGGGGAGCTGTTTTTT
NA,TRBV19,NA,TRBJ2-7,CASNAGGGYEQYF,TGTGCCAGTAACGCAGGGGGAGGCTACGAGCAGTACTTC
NA,TRBV7-8,NA,TRBJ2-7,CASGRVDHSYEQYF,TGTGCCAGCGGCCGAGTCGACCACTCCTACGAGCAGTACTTC
NA,TRBV7-8,NA,TRBJ1-5,CASREGTQPGPQHF,TGTGCCAGCAGGGAAGGGACACAACCGGGCCCCCAGCATTTT